This T cell receptor beta chain was captured in a study of early T cells in non-severe SARS-CoV-2 infection listed by TCRdb under 2021. For the wider study: TCR sequencing used bulk RNA from unsorted whole blood, so alpha and beta chains could not be paired. Points the paper makes about the study in general: VDJdb matching was skewed toward anti-spike CD8 responses and likely underestimated virus-specific expansions by missing private and CD4 specificities.

This clonotype appeared many times. Its specific antigen is unknown. There are no base qualities to consult, and no much larger clone falls within one base. A case-control design nested within a healthcare worker cohort in London, UK, was used, with weekly nasopharyngeal swab PCR tests and blood sampling performed. Healthcare workers were enrolled in the week of the UK lockdown, from 23 to 31 March 2020, and were followed every week for up to roughly 15 weeks. Receptors were amplified or captured by 5' RACE. TCRdb lists the instrument as NextSeq 500. In the TCR library protocol, unique molecular identifiers were attached to individual cDNA molecules to correct for PCR bias and sequencing error. Both TCR alpha and beta chains were sequenced, and tight co-correlation was observed between alpha and beta sequence abundances in each sample. The original pipeline was this. V gene, J gene and CDR3 annotation of TCR sequences was performed with Decombinator V4. TCRs were defined as expanded if a significant change between any two time points was detected under a Poisson model with p below 0.0001. Abundances of TCRs were expressed as counts per million after normalisation to the total number of TCRs sequenced in each sample. TRAV1-2 paired with TRAJ12, TRAJ20 or TRAJ33 defined MAIT TCRs, while TRAV10 paired with TRAJ18 defined iNKT TCRs. VDJdb, accessed 1 November 2021, was searched for CMV, EBV and SARS-CoV-2 annotated TCRs, excluding TCRs annotated for multiple antigens. In TCRdb, the public reads were trimmed at Q25 with fastp and aligned with MiXCR, with productive beta chains retained. One record per CDR3 amino acid sequence lists the most common genes and DNA. These V and J calls rely on TCRdb rather than the paper's analysis. This sample is represented by 52,000 or so distinct CDR3 sequences; roughly an eighth of them were singletons. In total, the top ten clones hold around 1.4% of the sample.

The CDR3, cysteine through phenylalanine, is 14 amino acids long. Only the CDR3 portion is preserved as DNA: 42 bases, with reading frame beginning at the first base. For CDR1 and CDR2, the germline V gene (reference sequence) lists MNHNY and SVGAGI. V trim: 2 bases; J trim: 10 bases; unmatched bases: 9. The sequencing sample was made of whole blood. The clonotype originates from an adult who was a healthcare worker with PCR-confirmed SARS-CoV-2 infection or an uninfected control (not recorded which). In this chain, TRBV6-6 is recombined with TRBJ2-3; 7 of the junction bases match TRBD1. For the CDR3, the sequence is CASSYPLQGRAQYF. The nucleotides are TGTGCCAGCAGTTACCCGCTACAGGGGAGAGCGCAGTATTTT.